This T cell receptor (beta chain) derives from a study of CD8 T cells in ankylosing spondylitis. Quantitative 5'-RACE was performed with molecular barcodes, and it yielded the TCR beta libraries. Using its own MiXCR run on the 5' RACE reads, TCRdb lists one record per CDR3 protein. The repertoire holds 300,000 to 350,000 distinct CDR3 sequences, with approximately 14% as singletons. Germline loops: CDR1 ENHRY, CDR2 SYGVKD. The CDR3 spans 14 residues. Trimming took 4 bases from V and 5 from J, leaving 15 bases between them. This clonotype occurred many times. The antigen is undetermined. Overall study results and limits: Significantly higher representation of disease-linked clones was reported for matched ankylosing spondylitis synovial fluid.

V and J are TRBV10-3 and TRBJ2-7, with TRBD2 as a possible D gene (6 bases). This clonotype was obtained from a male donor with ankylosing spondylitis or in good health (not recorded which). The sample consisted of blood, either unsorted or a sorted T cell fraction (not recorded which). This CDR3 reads CAISVGQGGDEQYF. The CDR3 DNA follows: TGTGCCATCAGTGTCGGGCAGGGAGGTGACGAGCAGTACTTC.